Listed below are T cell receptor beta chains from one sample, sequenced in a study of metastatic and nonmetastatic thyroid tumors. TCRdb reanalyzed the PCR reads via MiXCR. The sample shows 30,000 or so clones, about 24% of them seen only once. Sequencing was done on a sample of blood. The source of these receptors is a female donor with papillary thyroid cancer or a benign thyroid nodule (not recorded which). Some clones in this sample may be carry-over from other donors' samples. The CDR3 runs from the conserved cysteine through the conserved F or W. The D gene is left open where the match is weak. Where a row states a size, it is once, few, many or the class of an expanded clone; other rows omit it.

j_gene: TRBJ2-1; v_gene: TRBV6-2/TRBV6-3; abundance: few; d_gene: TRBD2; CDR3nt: TGTGCCAGCAGTTACGATGGGGGAGCGGGAGGAGACAATGAGCAGTTCTTC; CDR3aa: CASSYDGGAGGDNEQFF
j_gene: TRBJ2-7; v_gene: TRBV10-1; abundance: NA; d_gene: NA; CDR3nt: TGCGCCAGCAGTGAGAGGACCTCCTACGAGCAGTACTTC; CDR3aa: CASSERTSYEQYF
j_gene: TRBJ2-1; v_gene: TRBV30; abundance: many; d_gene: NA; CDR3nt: TGTGCCTGGAGCATAATAGGACCCACACCTTCGGGCGATCGATACAATGAGCAGTTCTTC; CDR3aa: CAWSIIGPTPSGDRYNEQFF
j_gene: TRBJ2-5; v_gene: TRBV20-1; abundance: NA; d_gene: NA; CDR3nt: TGCAGTGCTGGAAGAGATATTGAGTCATGGGAGACCCAGTACTTC; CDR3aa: CSAGRDIESWETQYF
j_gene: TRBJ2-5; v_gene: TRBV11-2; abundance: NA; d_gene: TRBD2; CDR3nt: TGTGCCAGCAGCCGGGGGGGAATACAGGAAGAGACCAAGTACTTC; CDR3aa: CASSRGGIQEETKYF
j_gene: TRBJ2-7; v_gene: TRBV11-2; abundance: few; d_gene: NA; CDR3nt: TGTGCCAGCAGCTTAGGACCGAACTACGAGCAGTACTTC; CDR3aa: CASSLGPNYEQYF
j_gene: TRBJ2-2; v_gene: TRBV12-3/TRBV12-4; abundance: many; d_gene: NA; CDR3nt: TGTGCCCTCGGTTCTCCGGGGGCCACCGGGGAGCTGTTTTTT; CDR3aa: CALGSPGATGELFF
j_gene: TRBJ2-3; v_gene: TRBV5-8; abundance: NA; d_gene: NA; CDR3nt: TGTGCCAGCAGCTCGTACTGGACAGATACGCAGTATTTT; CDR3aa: CASSSYWTDTQYF
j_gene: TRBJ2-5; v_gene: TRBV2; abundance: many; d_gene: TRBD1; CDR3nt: TGTGCCAGCACCCGGGACAGAGAAGAGACCCAGTACTTC; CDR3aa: CASTRDREETQYF
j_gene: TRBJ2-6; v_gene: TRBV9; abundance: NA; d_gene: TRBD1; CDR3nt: TGTGCCAGCCGCGTAGTGGGCCCGGACAGGGTTCGGACTGGGGCCAACGTCCTGACTTTC; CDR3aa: CASRVVGPDRVRTGANVLTF
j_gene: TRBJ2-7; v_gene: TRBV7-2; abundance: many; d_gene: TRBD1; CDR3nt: TGTGCCAGCAGCCTTTTTGGGACAGGGTACGAGCAGTACTTC; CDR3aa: CASSLFGTGYEQYF
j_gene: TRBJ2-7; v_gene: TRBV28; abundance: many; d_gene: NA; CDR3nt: TGTGCCAGCAGTTCCCCGGGACCTTTTCCAGACTTC; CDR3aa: CASSSPGPFPDF
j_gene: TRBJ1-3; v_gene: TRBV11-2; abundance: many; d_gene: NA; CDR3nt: TGTGCCAGCAGCTCCCGGGCAGGGACTGGAAACACCATATATTTT; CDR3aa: CASSSRAGTGNTIYF
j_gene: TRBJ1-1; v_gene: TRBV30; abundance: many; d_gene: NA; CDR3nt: TGTGCCTTGGAGGTGTACACTGAAGCTTTCTTT; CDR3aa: CALEVYTEAFF
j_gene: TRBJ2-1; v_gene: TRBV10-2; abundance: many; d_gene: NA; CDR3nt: TGCGCCAGCAGTGACTACAATGAGCAGTTCTTC; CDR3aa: CASSDYNEQFF
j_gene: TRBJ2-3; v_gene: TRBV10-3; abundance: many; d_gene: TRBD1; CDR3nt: TGTGCCATCAGTGACGCCGCGACAGGGGGCGGCACAGATACGCAGTATTTT; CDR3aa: CAISDAATGGGTDTQYF
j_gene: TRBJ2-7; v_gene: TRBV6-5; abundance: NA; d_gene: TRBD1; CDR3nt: TGTGCCAGCAGTTACGGGGGACAGTACGAGCAGTACTTC; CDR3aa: CASSYGGQYEQYF
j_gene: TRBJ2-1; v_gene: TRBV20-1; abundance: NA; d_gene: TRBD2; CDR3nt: TGCAGTGCTACACGCGGGAGTATATCCGCCCATGATCAGTTCTTC; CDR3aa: CSATRGSISAHDQFF
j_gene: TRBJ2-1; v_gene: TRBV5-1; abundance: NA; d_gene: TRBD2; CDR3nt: TGCGCCAGCAGCTTGGAAGCTATCGGGAGGTATGAGCAGTTCTTC; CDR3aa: CASSLEAIGRYEQFF
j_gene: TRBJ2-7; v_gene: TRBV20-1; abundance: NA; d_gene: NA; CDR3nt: TGCAGTGTTAGAGTCCCGGGACTTGCCTACGAGCAGTACTTC; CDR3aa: CSVRVPGLAYEQYF
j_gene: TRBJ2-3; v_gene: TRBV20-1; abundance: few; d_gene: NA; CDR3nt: TGCAGTGCTAGATTCCCCTCTCTCACAGATACGCAGTATTTT; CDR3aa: CSARFPSLTDTQYF
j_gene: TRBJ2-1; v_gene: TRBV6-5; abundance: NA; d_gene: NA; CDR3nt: TGTGCCAGCAGTTACCTCAAACGAGCGGGTAGCTCCTACAATGAGCAGTTCTTC; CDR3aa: CASSYLKRAGSSYNEQFF
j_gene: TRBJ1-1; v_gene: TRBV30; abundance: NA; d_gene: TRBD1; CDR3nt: TGTGCCTGGAGTGGCGGACAGGGCTTTGAAGCTTTCTTT; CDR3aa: CAWSGGQGFEAFF
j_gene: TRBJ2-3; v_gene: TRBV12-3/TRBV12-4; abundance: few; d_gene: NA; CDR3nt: TGTGCCAGCAAACTGAGGGAAAACACAGATACGCAGTATTTT; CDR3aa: CASKLRENTDTQYF
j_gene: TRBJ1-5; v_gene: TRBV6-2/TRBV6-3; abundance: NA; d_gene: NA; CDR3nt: TGTGCCAGCAGCTACGCCCCGAATAGCAATCAGCCCCAGCATTTT; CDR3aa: CASSYAPNSNQPQHF
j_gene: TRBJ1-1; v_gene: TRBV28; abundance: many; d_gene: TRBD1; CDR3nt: TGTGCCAGCAGTTCCCTAGACAGGGGCCCTCGGGACACTGAAGCTTTCTTT; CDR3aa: CASSSLDRGPRDTEAFF
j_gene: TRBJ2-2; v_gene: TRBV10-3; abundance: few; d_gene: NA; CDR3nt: TGTGCCTCTATGGCGTGGGCGGACCTAACGAACACCGGGGAGCTGTTTTTT; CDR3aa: CASMAWADLTNTGELFF
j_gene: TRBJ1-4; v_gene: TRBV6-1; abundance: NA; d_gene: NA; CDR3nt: TGTGCCAGTTATAGCGGGGACACCGGGGATGAAAAACTGTTTTTT; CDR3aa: CASYSGDTGDEKLFF
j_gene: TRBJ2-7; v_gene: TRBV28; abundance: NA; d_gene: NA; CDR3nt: TGTGCCAGCAGTTTACCAACAGGGTACAACGAGCAGTACTTC; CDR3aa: CASSLPTGYNEQYF
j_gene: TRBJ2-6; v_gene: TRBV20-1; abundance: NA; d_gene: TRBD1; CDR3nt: TGCAGTGCTAGTGAGGGGGCGGTCGGAGATGGGGCCAACGTCCTGACTTTC; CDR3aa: CSASEGAVGDGANVLTF
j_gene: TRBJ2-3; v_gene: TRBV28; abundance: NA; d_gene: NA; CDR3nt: TGTGCCAGCAGCCGGTCAAACACAGATACGCAGTATTTT; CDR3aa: CASSRSNTDTQYF
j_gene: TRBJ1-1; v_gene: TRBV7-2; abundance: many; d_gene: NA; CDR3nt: TGTGCCAGCAGCTCACTTATCCGACAGGACACTGAAGCTTTCTTT; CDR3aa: CASSSLIRQDTEAFF
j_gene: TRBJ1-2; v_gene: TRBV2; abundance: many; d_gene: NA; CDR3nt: TGTGCCAGCAGCGCCGCGGGGGCTGGCTACACCTTC; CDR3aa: CASSAAGAGYTF
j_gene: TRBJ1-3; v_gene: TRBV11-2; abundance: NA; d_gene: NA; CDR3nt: TGTGCCAGCAGCTCAGGGGTTATTTCTGGAAACACCATATATTTT; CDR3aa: CASSSGVISGNTIYF